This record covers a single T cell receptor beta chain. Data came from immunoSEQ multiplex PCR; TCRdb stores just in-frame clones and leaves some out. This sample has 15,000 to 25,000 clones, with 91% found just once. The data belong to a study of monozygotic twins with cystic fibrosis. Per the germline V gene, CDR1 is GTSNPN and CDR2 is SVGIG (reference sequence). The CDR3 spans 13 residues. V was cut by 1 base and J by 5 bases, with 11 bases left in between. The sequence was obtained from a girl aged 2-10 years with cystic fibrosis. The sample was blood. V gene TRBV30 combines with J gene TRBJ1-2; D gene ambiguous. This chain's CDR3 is CAWSESSSYGYTF. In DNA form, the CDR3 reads TGTGCCTGGAGTGAATCCAGTTCTTATGGCTACACCTTC.